This T cell receptor beta chain derives from a study of PD-1 blockade in classical Hodgkin lymphoma. In every patient, relapse followed autologous stem cell transplantation, while exposure to brentuximab vedotin differed. Clones were sequenced by immunoSEQ multiplex PCR, and TCRdb holds only the in-frame ones, with some missing. The sample yields 90,000 or so clones, about nine tenths seen once. This receptor was identified in a human donor with classical Hodgkin lymphoma. This specimen consisted of peripheral blood mononuclear cells (PBMCs), obtained before the second cycle of nivolumab.

The CDR3: CASSQEGLAGDRTGELFF. CDR3 nucleotide sequence: TGTGCCAGCAGCCAAGAAGGACTAGCGGGAGATCGCACCGGGGAGCTGTTTTTT. This chain links TRBV4-2 with TRBJ2-2; TRBD2 aligns across 13 bases. Trimming took 0 bases from V and 4 from J; bases not matched to a gene: 5. From germline, CDR1 is LGHNA and CDR2 YNFKEQ. This CDR3 spans 18 amino acids.